The 11 T cell receptor beta chains reported below all come from one sample, sequenced in a study of T cells after yellow fever vaccination. TCRdb processed the 5' RACE reads anew with MiXCR; each CDR3 protein has one entry. Found here are 200,000 to 300,000 distinct CDR3 sequences, roughly 6.8% of them singletons; the top ten hold around 1%. The starting material was CD4+ T cells sorted from PBMCs, obtained on the day of the yellow fever booster vaccination. The receptors were gathered from a man aged 25-40 years who received the YFV17D yellow fever vaccine.

This chain links TRBV5-4 with TRBJ2-6, with D unresolved. There are 15 residues in the CDR3. Deletions cut 3 bases from V and 1 base from J, with 8 bases between. Germline assignment: CDR1 SGHNT and CDR2 YYREEE (reference sequence). CDR3 DNA sequence: TGTGCCAGCAGCTCCGGGTATTCTGGGGCCAACGTCCTGACTTTC. Protein: CASSSGYSGANVLTF.

In this sample, this clonotype turned up many times. The V gene is TRBV12-3 or TRBV12-4, the J gene TRBJ2-7; D is unresolved. V was shortened by 2 bases and J by 2 bases, with 4 bases between the two germline ends. The length of the CDR3 is 12 residues. Here the CDR3 reads CASSLTPYEQYF. Here the CDR3 DNA reads TGTGCCAGCAGTTTAACCCCCTACGAGCAGTACTTC.

This clonotype was observed at least ten times. CDR3 amino acids: CSASGISGRTDTQYF. CDR3 DNA: TGCAGTGCTAGTGGGATTAGCGGGAGGACAGATACGCAGTATTTT. The rearrangement links TRBV20-1 to TRBJ2-3; 10 bases are a match to TRBD2. This CDR3 is 15 amino acids long. CDR1 and CDR2 (germline): DFQATT, SNEGSKA (reference sequence). Trimming at V came to 3 bases and at J to 3 bases, leaving 6 bases not matched to a gene.

This clonotype was observed a handful of times. The J gene is TRBJ1-5, the V gene TRBV2; 11 nucleotides line up with TRBD1. With 6 bases clipped from V and 0 bases from J, the junction kept 1 base outside the gene matches. Germline CDR1 and CDR2: SNHLY and FYNNEI. The CDR3 has 15 amino acids. The CDR3: CASRGQGDSNQPQHF. The CDR3 DNA reads as TGTGCCAGCAGGGGACAGGGGGATAGCAATCAGCCCCAGCATTTT.

The V call is TRBV6-5, the J call TRBJ2-1; no firm D call. This CDR3 contains 12 residues. The V end lost 6 bases, the J end lost 3 bases, and 6 bases lay between the germline ends. Germline CDR1 is MNHEY and CDR2 is SVGAGI. CDR3: CASRAGYNEQFF. CDR3 sequence (DNA): TGTGCCAGCAGAGCTGGCTACAATGAGCAGTTCTTC.

This clonotype was detected a few times. J is TRBJ2-7 and V is TRBV15; 13 bases match TRBD2. The J segment lost 3 bases and the V segment lost 1 base, leaving 6 bases of the junction unmatched. CDR1 is LNHNV, CDR2 YYDKDF, per germline (reference sequence). The CDR3 sequence is 17 residues long. The CDR3, as DNA: TGTGCCACCAGCAGAGGAATCGGGACTAGCGGGAACTACGAGCAGTACTTC. Translation gives CATSRGIGTSGNYEQYF.

In this sample, this clonotype turned up a few times. The rearrangement links TRBV6-5 to TRBJ2-6; D remains ambiguous. V lost 1 base, J lost 0 bases, and 7 bases lay in between. Germline CDR1 MNHEY, CDR2 SVGAGI. This CDR3 is built from 16 residues. Here the CDR3 reads CASSYYTTSGANVLTF. As DNA, the CDR3 is TGTGCCAGCAGTTACTACACGACCTCTGGGGCCAACGTCCTGACTTTC.

The CDR3 bases are TGCAGTGCTAGACCCGGGTCACCACTAAAGGAGCAGTACTTC. This codes for CSARPGSPLKEQYF. This rearrangement joins TRBV20-1 to TRBJ2-7, with D unclear. V was clipped by 2 bases and J by 7 bases, with 18 bases between them. CDR3 length: 14 amino acids. Germline CDR1 DFQATT, CDR2 SNEGSKA (reference sequence).

The chain combines TRBV12-3 or TRBV12-4 with TRBJ2-2, with D perhaps matching TRBD2 (6 bases). With 8 bases removed from V and 8 bases from J, the gap between germline ends came to 15 bases. This CDR3 spans 13 amino acids. Here the CDR3 DNA reads TGTGCCAGCCGCTTGGGACTTCTTGGGGAGCTGTTTTTT. It is translated as CASRLGLLGELFF.

V is TRBV29-1 and J is TRBJ2-3, with D possibly matching TRBD2 (5 bases). The CDR3 totals 13 residues. Per the germline V gene, CDR1 is SQVTM and CDR2 is ANQGSEA. V shed 4 bases and J shed 0 bases, with 8 bases lying between them. The CDR3 loop reads CSVAGGSTDTQYF. The CDR3 nucleotides read TGCAGCGTTGCTGGCGGGAGCACAGATACGCAGTATTTT.

As concerns this clonotype: The junction does not match germline at one end; this may be a read error. The chain is built from TRBV20-1 and TRBJ2-5; D is unresolved. CDR1 and CDR2 from the germline V gene are DFQATT and SNEGSKA (reference sequence). The CDR3 loop spans 13 amino acids. CDR3 region: CSAVRTYHETQYF. CDR3 bases: TGCAGTGCCGTACGGACCTACCACGAGACCCAGTACTTC.